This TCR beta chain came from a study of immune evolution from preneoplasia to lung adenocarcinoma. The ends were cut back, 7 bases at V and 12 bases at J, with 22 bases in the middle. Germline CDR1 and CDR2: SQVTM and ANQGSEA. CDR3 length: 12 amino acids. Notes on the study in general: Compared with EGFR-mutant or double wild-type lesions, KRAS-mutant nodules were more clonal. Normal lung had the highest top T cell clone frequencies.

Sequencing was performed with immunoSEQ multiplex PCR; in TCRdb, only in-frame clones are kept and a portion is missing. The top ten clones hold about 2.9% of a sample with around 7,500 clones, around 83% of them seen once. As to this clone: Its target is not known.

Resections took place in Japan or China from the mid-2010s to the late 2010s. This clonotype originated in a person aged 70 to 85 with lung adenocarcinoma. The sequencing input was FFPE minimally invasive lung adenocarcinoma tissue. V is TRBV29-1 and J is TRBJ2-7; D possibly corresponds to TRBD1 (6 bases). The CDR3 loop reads CSARAQGSPTYF. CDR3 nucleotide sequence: TGCAGCGCAAGGGCACAGGGAAGTCCCACGTACTTC.